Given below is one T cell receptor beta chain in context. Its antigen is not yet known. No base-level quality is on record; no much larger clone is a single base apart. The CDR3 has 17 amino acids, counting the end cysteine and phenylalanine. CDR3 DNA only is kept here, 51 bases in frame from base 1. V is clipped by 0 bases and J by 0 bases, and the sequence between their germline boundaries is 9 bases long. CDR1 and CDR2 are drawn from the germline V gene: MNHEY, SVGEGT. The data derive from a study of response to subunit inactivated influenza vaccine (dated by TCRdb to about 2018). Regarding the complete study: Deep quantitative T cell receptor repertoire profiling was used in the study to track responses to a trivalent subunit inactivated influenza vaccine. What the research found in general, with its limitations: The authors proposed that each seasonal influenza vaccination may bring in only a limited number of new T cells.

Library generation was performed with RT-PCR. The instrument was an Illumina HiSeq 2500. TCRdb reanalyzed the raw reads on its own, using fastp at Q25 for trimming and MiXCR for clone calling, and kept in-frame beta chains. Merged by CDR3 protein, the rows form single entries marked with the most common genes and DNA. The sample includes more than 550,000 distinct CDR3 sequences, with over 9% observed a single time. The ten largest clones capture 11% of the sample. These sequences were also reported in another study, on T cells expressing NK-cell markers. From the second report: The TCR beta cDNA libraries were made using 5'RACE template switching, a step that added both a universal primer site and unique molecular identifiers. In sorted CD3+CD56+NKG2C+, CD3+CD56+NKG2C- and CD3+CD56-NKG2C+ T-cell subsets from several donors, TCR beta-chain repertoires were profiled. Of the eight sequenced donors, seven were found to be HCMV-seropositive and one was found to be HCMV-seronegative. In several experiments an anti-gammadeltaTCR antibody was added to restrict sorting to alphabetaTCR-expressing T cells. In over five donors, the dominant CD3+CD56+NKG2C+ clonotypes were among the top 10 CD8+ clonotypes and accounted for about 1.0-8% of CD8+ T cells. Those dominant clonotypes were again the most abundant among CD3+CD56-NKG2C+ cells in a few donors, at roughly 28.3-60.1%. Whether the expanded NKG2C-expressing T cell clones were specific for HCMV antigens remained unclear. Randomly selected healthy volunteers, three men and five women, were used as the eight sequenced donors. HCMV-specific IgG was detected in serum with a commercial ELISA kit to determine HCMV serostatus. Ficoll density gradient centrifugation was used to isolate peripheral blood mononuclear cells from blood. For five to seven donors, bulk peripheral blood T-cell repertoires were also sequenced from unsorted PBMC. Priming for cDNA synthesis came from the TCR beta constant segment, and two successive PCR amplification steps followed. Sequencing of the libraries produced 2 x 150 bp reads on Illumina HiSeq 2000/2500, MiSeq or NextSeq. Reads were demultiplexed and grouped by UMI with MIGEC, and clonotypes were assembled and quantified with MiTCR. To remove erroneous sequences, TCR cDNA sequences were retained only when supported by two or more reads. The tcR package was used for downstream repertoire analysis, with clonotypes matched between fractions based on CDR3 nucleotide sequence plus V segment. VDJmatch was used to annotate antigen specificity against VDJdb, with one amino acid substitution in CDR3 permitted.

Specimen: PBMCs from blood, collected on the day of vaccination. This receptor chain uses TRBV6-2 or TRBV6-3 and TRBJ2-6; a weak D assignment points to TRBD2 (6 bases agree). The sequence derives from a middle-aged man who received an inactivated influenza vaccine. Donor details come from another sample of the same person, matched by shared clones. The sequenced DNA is TGTGCCAGCAGTTACTCGCGGGGAAACTCTGGGGCCAACGTCCTGACTTTC. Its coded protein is CASSYSRGNSGANVLTF.